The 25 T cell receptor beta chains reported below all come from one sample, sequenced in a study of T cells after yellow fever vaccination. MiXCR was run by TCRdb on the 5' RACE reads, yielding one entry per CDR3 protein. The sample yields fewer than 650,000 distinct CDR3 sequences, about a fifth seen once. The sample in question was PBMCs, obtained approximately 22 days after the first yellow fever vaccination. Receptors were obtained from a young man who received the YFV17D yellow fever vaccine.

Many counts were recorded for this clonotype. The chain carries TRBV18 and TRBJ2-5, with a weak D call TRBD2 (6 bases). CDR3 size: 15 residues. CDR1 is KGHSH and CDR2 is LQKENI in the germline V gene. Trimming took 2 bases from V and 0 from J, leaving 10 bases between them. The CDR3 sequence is CASSPRRGDQETQYF. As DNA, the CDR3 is TGTGCCAGCTCACCAAGGAGGGGAGACCAAGAGACCCAGTACTTC. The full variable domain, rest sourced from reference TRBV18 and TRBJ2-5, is NAGVMQNPRHLVRRRGQEARLRCSPMKGHSHVYWYRQLPEEGLKFMVYLQKENIIDESGMPKERFSAEFPKEGPSILRIQQVVRGDSAAYFCASSPRRGDQETQYFGPGTRLLVL.

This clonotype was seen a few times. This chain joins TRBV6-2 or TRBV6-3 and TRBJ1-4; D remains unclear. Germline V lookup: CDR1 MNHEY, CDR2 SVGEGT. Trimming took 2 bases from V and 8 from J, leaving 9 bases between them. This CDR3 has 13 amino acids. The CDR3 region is CASSYPVEEKLFF. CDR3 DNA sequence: TGTGCCAGCAGTTACCCAGTGGAGGAAAAACTGTTTTTT.

CDR3 nucleotides: TGTGCCAGCAGCCCCCTGTGGGACGGGTACTACGAGCAGTACTTC. Its protein is CASSPLWDGYYEQYF. The chain couples TRBV7-9 to TRBJ2-7; D may be TRBD1 or TRBD2 (5 bases each). V shed 5 bases and J shed 3 bases, with 17 bases lying between them. Germline CDR1 and CDR2: SEHNR and FQNEAQ (reference sequence). This CDR3 has 15 residues.

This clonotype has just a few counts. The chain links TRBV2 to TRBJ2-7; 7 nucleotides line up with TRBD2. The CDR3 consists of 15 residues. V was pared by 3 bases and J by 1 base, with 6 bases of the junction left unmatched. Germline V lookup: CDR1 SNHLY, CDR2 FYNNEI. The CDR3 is CASSESAGSSYEQYF. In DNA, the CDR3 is TGTGCCAGCAGTGAGTCAGCGGGGTCATCCTACGAGCAGTACTTC.

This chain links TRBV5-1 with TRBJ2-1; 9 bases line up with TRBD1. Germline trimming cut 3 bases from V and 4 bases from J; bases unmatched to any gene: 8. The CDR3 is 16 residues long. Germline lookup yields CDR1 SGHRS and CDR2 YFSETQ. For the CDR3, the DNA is TGCGCCAGCAGCTCACCCCGGGACAGGGCGTACAATGAGCAGTTCTTC. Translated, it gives CASSSPRDRAYNEQFF.

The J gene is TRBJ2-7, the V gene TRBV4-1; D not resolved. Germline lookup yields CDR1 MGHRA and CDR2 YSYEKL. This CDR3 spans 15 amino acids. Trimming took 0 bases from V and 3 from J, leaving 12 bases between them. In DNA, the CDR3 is TGCGCCAGCAGCCAAGATCGGGCCCCCTTCTACGAGCAGTACTTC. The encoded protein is CASSQDRAPFYEQYF.

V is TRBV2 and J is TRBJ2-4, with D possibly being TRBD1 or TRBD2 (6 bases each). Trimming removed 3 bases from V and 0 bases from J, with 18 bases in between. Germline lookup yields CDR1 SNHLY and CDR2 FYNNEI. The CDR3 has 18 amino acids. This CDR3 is CASSDRGRLILAKNIQYF. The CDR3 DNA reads TGTGCCAGCAGTGATCGGGGGCGGTTGATCCTAGCCAAAAACATTCAGTACTTC.

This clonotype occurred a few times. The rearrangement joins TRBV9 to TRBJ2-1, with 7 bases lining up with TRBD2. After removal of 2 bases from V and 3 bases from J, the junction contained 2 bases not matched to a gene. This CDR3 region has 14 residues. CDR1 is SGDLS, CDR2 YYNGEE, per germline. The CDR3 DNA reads TGTGCCAGCAGCGTTACTAGCGACTACAATGAGCAGTTCTTC. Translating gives CASSVTSDYNEQFF.

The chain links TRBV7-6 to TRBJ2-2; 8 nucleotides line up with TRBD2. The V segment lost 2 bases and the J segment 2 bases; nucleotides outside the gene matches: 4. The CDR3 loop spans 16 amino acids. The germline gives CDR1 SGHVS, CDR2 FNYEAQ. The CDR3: CASSLNGGANTGELFF. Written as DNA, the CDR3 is TGTGCCAGCAGCTTAAACGGGGGGGCCAACACCGGGGAGCTGTTTTTT. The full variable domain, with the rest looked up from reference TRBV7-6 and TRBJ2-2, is GAGVSQSPRYKVTKRGQDVALRCDPISGHVSLYWYRQALGQGPEFLTYFNYEAQQDKSGLPNDRFSAERPEGSISTLTIQRTEQRDSAMYRCASSLNGGANTGELFFGEGSRLTVL.

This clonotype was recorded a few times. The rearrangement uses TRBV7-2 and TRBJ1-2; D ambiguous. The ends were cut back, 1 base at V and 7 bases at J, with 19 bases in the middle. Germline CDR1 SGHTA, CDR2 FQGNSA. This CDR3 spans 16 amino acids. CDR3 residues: CASSLVLSGNRRGYTF. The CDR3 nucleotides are TGTGCCAGCAGCTTAGTCCTCAGTGGCAATAGACGTGGCTACACCTTC.

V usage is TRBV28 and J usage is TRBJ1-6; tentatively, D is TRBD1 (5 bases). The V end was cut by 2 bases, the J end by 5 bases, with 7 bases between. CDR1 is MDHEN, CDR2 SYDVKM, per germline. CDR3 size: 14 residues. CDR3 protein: CASSLAGNNSPLHF. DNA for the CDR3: TGTGCCAGCAGTTTAGCAGGGAATAATTCACCCCTCCACTTT.

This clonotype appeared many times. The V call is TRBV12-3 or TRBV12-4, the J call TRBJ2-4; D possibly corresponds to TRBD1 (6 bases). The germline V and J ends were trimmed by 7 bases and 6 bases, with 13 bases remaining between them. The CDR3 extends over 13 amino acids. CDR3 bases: TGTGCCAGCACTGAACAGGGAAGAAACATTCAGTACTTC. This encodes CASTEQGRNIQYF.

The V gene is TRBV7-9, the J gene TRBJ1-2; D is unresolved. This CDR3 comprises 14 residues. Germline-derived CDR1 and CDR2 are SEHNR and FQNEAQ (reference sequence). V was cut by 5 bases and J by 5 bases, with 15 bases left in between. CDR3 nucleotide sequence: TGTGCCAGCAGCATCAACTTATCGCCGTATGGCTACACCTTC. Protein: CASSINLSPYGYTF.

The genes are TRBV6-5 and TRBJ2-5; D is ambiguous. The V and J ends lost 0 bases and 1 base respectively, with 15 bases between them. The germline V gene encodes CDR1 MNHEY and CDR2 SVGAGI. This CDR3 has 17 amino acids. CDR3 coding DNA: TGTGCCAGCAGTTACTCGAAACCTAAAACCCCCCAAGAGACCCAGTACTTC. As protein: CASSYSKPKTPQETQYF.

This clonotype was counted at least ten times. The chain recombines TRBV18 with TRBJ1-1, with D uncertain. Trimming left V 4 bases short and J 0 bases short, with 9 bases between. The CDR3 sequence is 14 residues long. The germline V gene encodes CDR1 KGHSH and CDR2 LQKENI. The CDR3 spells CASSLDTLNTEAFF. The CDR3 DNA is TGTGCCAGCTCACTCGACACCCTGAACACTGAAGCTTTCTTT.

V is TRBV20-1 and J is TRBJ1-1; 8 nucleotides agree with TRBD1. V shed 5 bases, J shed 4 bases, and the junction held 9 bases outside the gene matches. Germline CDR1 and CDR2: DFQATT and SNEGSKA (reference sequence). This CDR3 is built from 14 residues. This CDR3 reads CSAHTGTGGTEAFF. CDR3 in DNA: TGCAGTGCTCACACGGGTACAGGGGGCACTGAAGCTTTCTTT.

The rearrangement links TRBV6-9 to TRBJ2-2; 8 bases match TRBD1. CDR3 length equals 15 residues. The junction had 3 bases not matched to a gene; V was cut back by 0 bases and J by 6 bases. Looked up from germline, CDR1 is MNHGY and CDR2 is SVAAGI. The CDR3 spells CASSYSQGAAGELFF. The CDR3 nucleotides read TGTGCCAGCAGTTATTCGCAGGGGGCGGCCGGGGAGCTGTTTTTT.

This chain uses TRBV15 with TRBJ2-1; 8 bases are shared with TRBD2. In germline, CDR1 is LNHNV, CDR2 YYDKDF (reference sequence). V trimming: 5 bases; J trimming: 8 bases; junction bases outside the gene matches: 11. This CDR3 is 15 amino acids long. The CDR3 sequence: CATSRAGAWPDEQFF. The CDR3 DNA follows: TGTGCCACCAGCCGAGCGGGGGCCTGGCCCGATGAGCAGTTCTTC.

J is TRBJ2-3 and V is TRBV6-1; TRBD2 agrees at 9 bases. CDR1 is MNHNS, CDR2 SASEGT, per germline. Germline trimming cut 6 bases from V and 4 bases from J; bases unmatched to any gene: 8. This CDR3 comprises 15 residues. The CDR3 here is CASRWAGGPADTQYF. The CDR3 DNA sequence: TGTGCCAGCAGGTGGGCGGGGGGGCCAGCAGATACGCAGTATTTT.

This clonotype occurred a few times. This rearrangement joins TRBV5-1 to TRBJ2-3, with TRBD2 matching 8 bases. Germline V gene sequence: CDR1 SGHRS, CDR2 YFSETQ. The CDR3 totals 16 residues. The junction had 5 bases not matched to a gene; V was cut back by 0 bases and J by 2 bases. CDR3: CASSLVGGGYTDTQYF. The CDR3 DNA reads TGCGCCAGCAGCTTGGTCGGCGGGGGGTACACAGATACGCAGTATTTT.

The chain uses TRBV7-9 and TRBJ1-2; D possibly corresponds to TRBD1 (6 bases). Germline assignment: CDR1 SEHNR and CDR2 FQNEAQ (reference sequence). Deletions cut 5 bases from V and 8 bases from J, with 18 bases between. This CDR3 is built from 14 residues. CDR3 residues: CASSPGGLGVGYTF. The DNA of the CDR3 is TGTGCCAGCAGCCCGGGGGGCCTGGGCGTCGGCTACACCTTC.

The CDR3 loop is CASSLDLQGRIQETQYF. As DNA, the CDR3 is TGTGCCAGCAGCTTAGATCTCCAGGGGCGAATCCAAGAGACCCAGTACTTC. This rearrangement joins TRBV11-2 to TRBJ2-5; D perhaps matches TRBD1 (6 bases). The germline gives CDR1 SGHAT, CDR2 FQNNGV. The germline V and J ends were trimmed by 0 bases and 1 base, with 15 bases remaining between them. The CDR3 is 17 amino acids.

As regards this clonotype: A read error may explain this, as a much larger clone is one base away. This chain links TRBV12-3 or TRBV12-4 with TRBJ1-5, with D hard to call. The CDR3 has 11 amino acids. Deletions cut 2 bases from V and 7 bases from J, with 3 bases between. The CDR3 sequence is CASSLKQPQHF. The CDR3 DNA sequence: TGTGCCAGCAGTTTAAAACAGCCCCAGCATTTT.

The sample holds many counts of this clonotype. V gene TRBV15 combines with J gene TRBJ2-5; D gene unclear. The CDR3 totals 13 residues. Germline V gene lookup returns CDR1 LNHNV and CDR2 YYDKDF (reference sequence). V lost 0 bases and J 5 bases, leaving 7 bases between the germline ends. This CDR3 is CATSRDGVETQYF. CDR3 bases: TGTGCCACCAGCAGAGATGGGGTGGAGACCCAGTACTTC.

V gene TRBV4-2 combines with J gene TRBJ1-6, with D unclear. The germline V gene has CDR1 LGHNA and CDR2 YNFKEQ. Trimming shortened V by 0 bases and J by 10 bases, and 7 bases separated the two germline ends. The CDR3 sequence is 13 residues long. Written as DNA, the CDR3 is TGTGCCAGCAGCCAAGATCAGGCGTCACCCCTCCACTTT. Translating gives CASSQDQASPLHF.